One T cell receptor beta chain is described in this entry. What this receptor recognizes is not known. One base away there is no much larger clone; base qualities are not given. These data originate in a study of blood T cell repertoires in COVID-19 (dated by TCRdb to 2019 to 2021). About the investigation overall: Samples from collaborators originated in the United States, Italy and Spain and spanned both the acute and convalescent phases of COVID-19. The material from the prospective study consisted of cDNA or gDNA derived from T cells, B-cell-depleted T cells, or PBMCs. The dataset comprised deeply sampled blood TCRbeta repertoires from subjects exposed to, actively infected with, or recovered from COVID-19. The repertoires were made available in a free public database intended to serve as a resource for research on the immune response to SARS-CoV-2. The samples were drawn from two sources: the first 160 participants of the ongoing ImmuneRACE study, and fewer than 1,500 subjects contributed by 6 global collaborators. Nearly every sample came with metadata listing a de-identified subject ID, COVID-19 status, age in years and sex. Where available, HLA class I and class II types were taken from metadata supplied by the sample provider and were not determined by assay-based typing. What the work shows at the level of the full study, not this receptor alone: The quantity of clinical and demographic metadata differed by source and by participant and was supplied without curation.

Participants in the prospective study were aged roughly 18 to 100 years, lived in about two dozen United States geographic areas, and enrolled through a virtual design. To assign participants to cohorts, the prospective study relied on clinical history that participants themselves reported in a screening survey and a study questionnaire. Each participant in the prospective study had whole blood, serum and a nasopharyngeal or oropharyngeal swab collected by mobile phlebotomists. Additional blood draws and questionnaires over a roughly two-month period could optionally be provided by prospective study participants. Before DNA extraction, prospective study blood samples were shipped either frozen or at room temperature. TCRbeta CDR3 regions were amplified from genomic DNA by means of the immunoSEQ Assay, a bias-controlled multiplex PCR. The authors' analysis ran thus. The number of nucleated cells in each sample was estimated by amplification of reference gene primers within the assay. To quantify the absolute abundance of each unique TCRbeta CDR3 rearrangement, sequence reads were collapsed and filtered. For each sample, productive Simpson clonality was calculated by taking the square root of Simpson's diversity index across productive rearrangements. The source is immuneACCESS, and TCRdb retained only in-frame sequences with V and J called. Part of the clones is not carried over; for the studies checked, unresolved V genes explain less than half of this, and the remainder is unexplained. The DNA gave D and trimming, while V, J and clone size come from that table. Across this sample there are 180,000 or so clones, with approximately 84% seen only once. Of the sample, over 0.95% is held by the ten largest clones.

V and J are truncated by 5 bases and 7 bases respectively, leaving an intervening sequence of 13 bases. Based on the germline V gene (reference sequence), the CDR1 and CDR2 sequences are LGHDT and YNNKEL. The CDR3 holds 13 amino acids from the cysteine to the phenylalanine. Solely the CDR3 DNA is kept, with 39 bases framed from the first base. The TCR sequence derives from a human donor with acute COVID-19. The donor label of this sample is uncertain. Sequencing was done on a sample of PBMCs or T cells enriched from blood (not recorded which). The chain is encoded by TRBV3-1 (or the pseudogene TRBV3-2) joined to TRBJ2-3; the D gene is perhaps TRBD1, from 5 matching bases. The encoded CDR3 is CASSDQQVNTQYF. At the DNA level, the sequence is TGTGCCAGCAGCGATCAACAGGTGAATACGCAGTATTTT.